A selection of T cell receptor beta chains follows, all from one sample in a study of T cell repertoires in cytomegalovirus infection. TCRdb used MiXCR to reprocess the reads, holding one entry per CDR3 protein. The sample has 650,000 to 900,000 distinct CDR3 sequences; roughly 29% are singletons. Their antigens remain unidentified. The starting material was cultured CD8+ T cells from PBMCs, obtained from culture after CMV antigen stimulation. These receptors originate from a human donor in good health (CMV status not recorded). Some clones in this sample may be carry-over from other donors' samples. CDR3s leave out the opening cysteine and the closing phenylalanine or tryptophan. D genes are given only for firm matches.

v_gene: TRBV2
d_gene: .
j_gene: TRBJ2-7
CDR3aa: ASIVGYEQY

v_gene: TRBV7-9
d_gene: TRBD1
j_gene: TRBJ2-5
CDR3aa: ASSLAGGRETQY

v_gene: TRBV20-1
d_gene: .
j_gene: TRBJ1-6
CDR3aa: SATEGSPLH

v_gene: TRBV12-3/TRBV12-4
d_gene: .
j_gene: TRBJ2-1
CDR3aa: ASSFPRGSSYNEQF

v_gene: TRBV6-1
d_gene: .
j_gene: TRBJ1-2
CDR3aa: ASSGRPDNYGYT

v_gene: TRBV5-1
d_gene: .
j_gene: TRBJ2-3
CDR3aa: ASSLDGDWADTQY

v_gene: TRBV27
d_gene: .
j_gene: TRBJ2-3
CDR3aa: ASSQKRGTDTQY

v_gene: TRBV5-6
d_gene: .
j_gene: TRBJ1-1
CDR3aa: ASSLGGRGPNVF

v_gene: TRBV10-3
d_gene: TRBD1
j_gene: TRBJ1-6
CDR3aa: AIRGDRDIYGNSPLH

v_gene: TRBV12-3/TRBV12-4
d_gene: TRBD1
j_gene: TRBJ2-7
CDR3aa: ASTLGSGTGAYEQY

v_gene: TRBV4-1
d_gene: .
j_gene: TRBJ2-5
CDR3aa: ASSPGGGDQETQY

v_gene: TRBV25-1
d_gene: TRBD1
j_gene: TRBJ1-1
CDR3aa: ASGHGQGEVLRSSTGPNTEAF

v_gene: TRBV7-7
d_gene: .
j_gene: TRBJ2-3
CDR3aa: ASSLGLGPPDTQY

v_gene: TRBV11-2
d_gene: TRBD2
j_gene: TRBJ2-5
CDR3aa: ASSLDSRGGGGPYQETQY

v_gene: TRBV9
d_gene: .
j_gene: TRBJ2-3
CDR3aa: ASSVDGPTDTQY

v_gene: TRBV12-3/TRBV12-4
d_gene: .
j_gene: TRBJ1-6
CDR3aa: ASSLRGDYNSPLH

v_gene: TRBV11-2
d_gene: .
j_gene: TRBJ2-1
CDR3aa: ASSLVVGSHPYNEQF

v_gene: TRBV2
d_gene: .
j_gene: TRBJ2-7
CDR3aa: ASSGFVQY

v_gene: TRBV19
d_gene: .
j_gene: TRBJ2-5
CDR3aa: ASSIGREKKDGWSGETQY

v_gene: TRBV5-4
d_gene: TRBD1
j_gene: TRBJ1-2
CDR3aa: ASSSGQGPNYGYT

v_gene: TRBV20-1
d_gene: TRBD2
j_gene: TRBJ2-1
CDR3aa: SAPSGGAYDEQF

v_gene: TRBV7-9
d_gene: TRBD1
j_gene: TRBJ2-7
CDR3aa: ASSARDRKSYEQY

v_gene: TRBV6-2/TRBV6-3
d_gene: TRBD2
j_gene: TRBJ2-7
CDR3aa: ASTGGNWEQY

v_gene: TRBV7-6
d_gene: .
j_gene: TRBJ1-5
CDR3aa: ASSPVGGPDQPQH

v_gene: TRBV19
d_gene: TRBD1
j_gene: TRBJ2-6
CDR3aa: ASSIPWTGVPTGANVLT

v_gene: TRBV10-1
d_gene: .
j_gene: TRBJ1-2
CDR3aa: ASSESGYGTDYT

v_gene: TRBV25-1
d_gene: .
j_gene: TRBJ1-6
CDR3aa: ASSEFFPRRNGDSPLH

v_gene: TRBV14
d_gene: .
j_gene: TRBJ1-1
CDR3aa: ASSQVGRRTNTEAF

v_gene: TRBV7-6
d_gene: TRBD1
j_gene: TRBJ2-2
CDR3aa: ASSRVDRGSGELF

v_gene: TRBV6-5
d_gene: .
j_gene: TRBJ2-2
CDR3aa: ACRGWRENTGELF

v_gene: TRBV29-1
d_gene: .
j_gene: TRBJ2-1
CDR3aa: SVEDRIGGPPGDEQF

v_gene: TRBV6-6
d_gene: .
j_gene: TRBJ1-1
CDR3aa: ASTKGTEAF

v_gene: TRBV6-2/TRBV6-3
d_gene: .
j_gene: TRBJ1-5
CDR3aa: ASRRAWDQPQH

v_gene: TRBV5-1
d_gene: .
j_gene: TRBJ1-1
CDR3aa: ASSPVEAGTEAF

v_gene: TRBV7-6
d_gene: .
j_gene: TRBJ1-1
CDR3aa: ASTPRVVDAEAF